This is a list of T cell receptor beta chains from one sample in a study of cytomegalovirus exposure and HLA in healthy donors. Sequencing was performed with immunoSEQ multiplex PCR; in TCRdb, only in-frame clones are kept and a portion is missing. Here the sample spans some 700 clones, about 53% being singletons. The sequenced sample was PBMCs. The receptor set was obtained from a man in his forties or fifties in good health and CMV-seronegative. Both conserved end residues are part of each CDR3. The D gene is left open where the match is weak. A row's size may be missing; if present it is once, few, many or a size class.

18,-,TRBJ2-1,TRBD2,TRBV6-1,TGTGCCAGCAGTGAAAGACGGATAAGCGGACTAGCGGGAGGTAGGCAGTTCTTC,CASSERRISGLAGGRQFF
15,-,TRBJ2-2,TRBD2,TRBV28,TGTGCCAGCAGTTTCTCTAGCGGGGGGCGTCGGGAGCTGTTTTTT,CASSFSSGGRRELFF
15,-,TRBJ2-1,TRBD1,TRBV5-1,TGCGCCAGCAGCGCACAACAGGGGTCCTACAATGAGCAGTTCTTC,CASSAQQGSYNEQFF
16,-,TRBJ2-7,TRBD2,TRBV28,TGTGCCAGCAGTCCGCAGGGGACTAGCGGGTCTTACGAGCAGTACTTC,CASSPQGTSGSYEQYF
15,-,TRBJ1-6,TRBD1,TRBV18,TGTGCCAGCTCGAAGGACAGGTGGAATAATTCACCCCTCCACTTT,CASSKDRWNNSPLHF
15,few,TRBJ2-3,TRBD2,TRBV4-3,TGCGCCAGCAGCCAAGTTAGCGGGAGGTTGGATACGCAGTATTTT,CASSQVSGRLDTQYF
12,-,TRBJ2-7,-,TRBV7-2,TGTGCCAGCAGCTCCTCTAGGTACGAGCAGTACTTC,CASSSSRYEQYF
15,-,TRBJ1-1,-,TRBV7-9,TGTGCCAGCAGCTTAGCGGCGGGGAAAAACACTGAAGCTTTCTTT,CASSLAAGKNTEAFF
13,few,TRBJ2-3,-,TRBV7-3,TGTGCCAGCAGCTTTTCTAGCACAGATACGCAGTATTTT,CASSFSSTDTQYF
17,few,TRBJ1-2,-,TRBV27,TGTGCCAGCGGAGCAGTCCGACAGCTTTCATCCAATAGGGGCTACACCTTC,CASGAVRQLSSNRGYTF
14,-,TRBJ2-5,-,TRBV28,TGTGCCAGCAGTTCCAGCCCCAGGGCAGAGACCCAGTACTTC,CASSSSPRAETQYF
11,few,TRBJ2-1,-,TRBV5-1,TGCGCCAGCAGCTTTGGAGAAAGTCGGTTCTTC,CASSFGESRFF
14,-,TRBJ2-3,-,TRBV29-1,TGCAGCGTCAATCCGGGCAGGGTTACAGATACGCAGTATTTT,CSVNPGRVTDTQYF
15,few,TRBJ2-7,-,TRBV4-1,TGCGCCAGCAGCCAAGAAACTGGGGGAGGCTACGAGCAGTACTTC,CASSQETGGGYEQYF
18,-,TRBJ2-3,TRBD2,TRBV4-1,TGCGCCAGCAGCCAAGGGCTCTTATTAGCGGGAGGGAAAGATACGCAGTATTTT,CASSQGLLLAGGKDTQYF
17,-,TRBJ2-3,-,TRBV23-1,TGCGCCAGCAGAAGCCCCCAGGGAATCTCTAGCACAGATACGCAGTATTTT,CASRSPQGISSTDTQYF
14,few,TRBJ2-3,TRBD2,TRBV29-1,TGCAGCGTCCTCACTAGCGGGGGCACAGATACGCAGTATTTT,CSVLTSGGTDTQYF
15,-,TRBJ1-2,-,TRBV6-6,TGTGCCAGCAGTTACGGACAGTTCACCCTCTATGGCTACACCTTC,CASSYGQFTLYGYTF
17,-,TRBJ1-1,-,TRBV2,TGTGCCAGCAGTGGGCTTAGGGGGATTACCACGAACACTGAAGCTTTCTTT,CASSGLRGITTNTEAFF
20,large,TRBJ1-4,TRBD1,TRBV5-1,TGCGCCAGCAGCTTTTTTGCCGGGACAGGGTTGTTAGGCAAGACTGAAAAACTGTTTTTT,CASSFFAGTGLLGKTEKLFF
19,few,TRBJ1-1,TRBD1,TRBV19,TGTGCCAGTAGTATAATGTTCGGACAGGGGATTACCAAGGGGACTGAAGCTTTCTTT,CASSIMFGQGITKGTEAFF
18,-,TRBJ2-6,-,TRBV19,TGTGCCAGTAGTATCAGGCAGTCACAGGGCACTGGGGCCAACGTCCTGACTTTC,CASSIRQSQGTGANVLTF
16,few,TRBJ2-2,TRBD2,TRBV18,TGTGCCAGCTCATCCAGACTAGCGGGGAACACCGGGGAGCTGTTTTTT,CASSSRLAGNTGELFF
17,-,TRBJ1-3,TRBD1,TRBV28,TGTGCCAGCAGTCCCTGGACAGGGACCCACTCTGGAAACACCATATATTTT,CASSPWTGTHSGNTIYF
16,-,TRBJ2-1,TRBD1,TRBV14,TGTGCCAGCAGCCAGGGTACAGGGGGCGCGGGAGATGAGCAGTTCTTC,CASSQGTGGAGDEQFF
13,-,TRBJ2-7,-,TRBV5-1,TGCGCCAGCAGCTTGGAGGGGAGGTACGAGCAGTACTTC,CASSLEGRYEQYF
16,-,TRBJ2-5,TRBD2,TRBV28,TGTGCCAGCAGTTTTACACTAGCGGGATATCAAGAGACCCAGTACTTC,CASSFTLAGYQETQYF
15,-,TRBJ2-1,TRBD2,TRBV6-4,TGTGCCAGCAGTGACTCAGCGGGGGGCTACAATGAGCAGTTCTTC,CASSDSAGGYNEQFF
15,-,TRBJ2-1,-,TRBV4-3,TGCGCCAGCAGCCAAGATCCGACAGGAATCAATGAGCAGTTCTTC,CASSQDPTGINEQFF
16,-,TRBJ2-5,-,TRBV28,TGTGCCAGCACTTTGGGAGGACACGGGGCCGGAGAGACCCAGTACTTC,CASTLGGHGAGETQYF
12,-,TRBJ1-2,TRBD1,TRBV28,TGTGCCAGCGCCCAGGGGGCGGTGAGCTACACCTTC,CASAQGAVSYTF
14,-,TRBJ2-1,-,TRBV7-6,TGTGCCAGCAGCTTAGATCTCAGGGCCTATGAGCAGTTCTTC,CASSLDLRAYEQFF
15,-,TRBJ2-1,TRBD2,TRBV28,TGTGCCAGCAACCTACTAGCGGGAGGGCAGGGGGAGCAGTTCTTC,CASNLLAGGQGEQFF
15,-,TRBJ2-1,TRBD2,TRBV6-4,TGTGCCAGCAGTGACTCAGCGGGAGGCTACAATGAGCAGTTCTTC,CASSDSAGGYNEQFF
17,few,TRBJ2-2,TRBD1,TRBV5-5,TGTGCCAGCAGCCGCCCAAGGACAGGGGAATTCACCGGGGAGCTGTTTTTT,CASSRPRTGEFTGELFF
19,-,TRBJ2-6,TRBD1,TRBV9,TGTGCCAGCAGCGTCCCTGGGGGGAACAGGGGGCCAGGGGCCAACGTCCTGCCTTTC,CASSVPGGNRGPGANVLPF
13,-,TRBJ1-1,-,TRBV7-3,TGTGCCAGCAGCTTACGGGGAGGCACTGAAGCTTTCTTT,CASSLRGGTEAFF
12,-,TRBJ2-1,-,TRBV27,TGTGCCAGCAGTTTCGGGTGGAATGAGCAGTTCTTC,CASSFGWNEQFF
12,few,TRBJ2-3,TRBD2,TRBV2,TGTGCCAGCGGGTTGCCGGGACTAGCGGCAGAGTGG,CASGLPGLAAEW
12,-,TRBJ2-1,-,TRBV27,TGTGCCAGCAGCCACGGTGTGGGCCGGGGGTTCTTC,CASSHGVGRGFF
16,-,TRBJ2-1,TRBD2,TRBV4-1,TGCGCCAGCAGCCTAGATACCGGGAGGGCCCTCAATGAGCAGTTCTTC,CASSLDTGRALNEQFF